A selection of T cell receptor beta chains follows, all from one sample in a study of cytomegalovirus exposure and HLA in healthy donors. TCRdb's copy holds only in-frame clones and misses some; the assay was immunoSEQ multiplex PCR. Here the sample spans about 200,000 clones, approximately 80% being singletons. Sequencing input: PBMCs. All receptors derive from a girl aged 10 to 17 in good health and CMV-seronegative. Each CDR3 is given with its conserved first and last residue. The D gene is left open where the match is weak. Part of the rows lack a size; the others show once, few, many or a class for expanded clones.

j_call v_call clone_size d_call cdr3_aa cdr3_nt
TRBJ2-7 TRBV7-9 few - CASSLGGTPAEQYF TGTGCCAGCAGCTTAGGTGGGACTCCAGCCGAGCAGTACTTC
TRBJ2-5 TRBV6-6 once - CASSPRGGYQETQYF TGTGCCAGCAGCCCCAGGGGTGGGTACCAAGAGACCCAGTACTTC
TRBJ2-2 TRBV27 - - CASSFGSGKELFF TGTGCCAGCAGTTTCGGGTCGGGTAAGGAGCTGTTTTTT
TRBJ2-3 TRBV2 - - CASSAVRQGTDTQYF TGTGCCAGCAGTGCCGTAAGACAGGGCACAGATACGCAGTATTTT
TRBJ1-5 TRBV7-9 once - CASSLGRVRETDQPQHF TGTGCCAGCAGCTTAGGACGCGTGCGGGAGACGGATCAGCCCCAGCATTTT
TRBJ1-6 TRBV7-2 - - CASKSGSQIGVALHF TGTGCCAGCAAGTCCGGGTCTCAAATTGGAGTCGCCCTCCACTTT
TRBJ1-2 TRBV5-1 few - CASSLGQNYGYTF TGCGCCAGCAGCTTGGGACAGAACTATGGCTACACCTTC
TRBJ2-2 TRBV5-1 - - CASSLGSGSNTGELFF TGCGCCAGCAGCTTGGGGTCCGGGTCGAACACCGGGGAGCTGTTTTTT
TRBJ1-1 TRBV11-3 - - CASSREKYTEAFF TGTGCCAGCAGCCGTGAGAAATACACTGAAGCTTTCTTT
TRBJ2-6 TRBV19 - TRBD1 CASSILPGQASRANVLTF TGTGCCAGTAGTATTCTCCCGGGACAGGCCTCCCGGGCCAACGTCCTGACTTTC
TRBJ1-1 TRBV9 few - CASSVGSGINTEAFF TGTGCCAGCAGCGTAGGGTCTGGCATAAACACTGAAGCTTTCTTT
TRBJ1-3 TRBV21-1 - - CASSKPCGTGNTIYF TGTGCCAGCAGCAAACCTTGCGGTACTGGAAACACCATATATTTT
TRBJ1-1 TRBV4-3 - - CASSQEYQKYTEAFF TGCGCCAGCAGCCAAGAATATCAGAAGTACACTGAAGCTTTCTTT
TRBJ2-3 TRBV5-6 - - CASSFRTASTDTQYF TGTGCCAGCAGCTTCCGGACAGCCAGCACAGATACGCAGTATTTT
TRBJ2-3 TRBV18 - - CASSPRTGRADTQYF TGTGCCAGCTCACCACGGACAGGGAGGGCAGATACGCAGTATTTT
TRBJ1-1 TRBV10-3 - - CATSPGDTEAFF TGTGCCACCTCGCCGGGGGACACTGAAGCTTTCTTT
TRBJ2-3 TRBV9 once TRBD2 CASSVWASGGATDTQYF TGTGCCAGCAGCGTCTGGGCTAGCGGGGGGGCTACAGATACGCAGTATTTT
TRBJ2-2 TRBV19 - TRBD2 CASSRGFERGPNTGELFF TGTGCCAGTAGTAGAGGGTTTGAGCGGGGACCTAACACCGGGGAGCTGTTTTTT
TRBJ2-5 TRBV6-6 - TRBD2 CASSYSGLAGQETQYF TGTGCCAGCAGTTACTCGGGACTAGCGGGACAAGAGACCCAGTACTTC
TRBJ1-2 TRBV30 once - CAWGAWGGYTF TGTGCCTGGGGGGCGTGGGGTGGCTACACCTTC
TRBJ1-3 TRBV5-1 - TRBD1 CASSLGQAPGGNTIYF TGCGCCAGCAGCCTCGGACAGGCCCCGGGTGGAAACACCATATATTTT
TRBJ1-1 TRBV4-3 - - CASSQDSRVGTEAFF TGCGCCAGCAGCCAAGATAGCAGGGTAGGCACTGAAGCTTTCTTT
TRBJ2-1 TRBV6-1 - TRBD1 CASRRQGLDNEQFF TGTGCCAGCAGGCGACAGGGGCTGGACAATGAGCAGTTCTTC
TRBJ2-1 TRBV29-1 - - CSVERGGLGSSYNEQFF TGCAGCGTGGAGCGCGGAGGGTTGGGTAGCTCCTACAATGAGCAGTTCTTC
TRBJ1-5 TRBV11-2 - TRBD1 CASSRGQGGKYNQPQHF TGTGCCAGCAGCCGAGGACAGGGCGGCAAGTACAATCAGCCCCAGCATTTT
TRBJ1-2 TRBV28 - - CASSPIHGRGNYGYTF TGTGCCAGCAGCCCTATACACGGCAGGGGCAACTATGGCTACACCTTC
TRBJ1-1 TRBV28 few TRBD1 CASRDRGGQTEAFF TGTGCCAGCAGAGACAGGGGAGGCCAAACTGAAGCTTTCTTT
TRBJ2-1 TRBV5-8 - - CASSFTGFEQFF TGTGCCAGCAGTTTTACAGGGTTTGAGCAGTTCTTC
TRBJ2-3 TRBV2 - TRBD1 CASSKRTGDSTDTQYF TGTGCCAGCAGTAAGAGGACAGGGGATAGCACAGATACGCAGTATTTT
TRBJ1-2 TRBV18 - - CASSPGEALARGYTF TGTGCCAGCTCCCCAGGGGAGGCTTTGGCCCGTGGCTACACCTTC
TRBJ1-1 TRBV10-3 - - CAISALGTEAFF TGTGCCATCAGTGCGCTAGGAACTGAAGCTTTCTTT
TRBJ2-6 TRBV9 - - CASSVTGSGANVLTF TGTGCCAGCAGCGTAACGGGGTCCGGGGCCAACGTCCTGACTTTC
TRBJ1-1 TRBV9 - - CASSSMEGYTEAFF TGTGCCAGCAGCTCGATGGAGGGGTACACTGAAGCTTTCTTT
TRBJ1-2 TRBV28 - TRBD1 CASSLGTDYGYTF TGTGCCAGCAGTTTAGGGACAGACTATGGCTACACCTTC
TRBJ1-1 TRBV5-4 few TRBD1 CASSQTGESEAFF TGTGCCAGCAGCCAGACAGGGGAGTCTGAAGCTTTCTTT
TRBJ2-2 TRBV7-9 - TRBD1 CASSLQGARTGELFF TGTGCCAGCAGCTTACAGGGGGCTCGGACCGGGGAGCTGTTTTTT
TRBJ2-7 TRBV30 - - CAWSEGGWSYEQYF TGTGCCTGGAGTGAAGGGGGTTGGTCCTACGAGCAGTACTTC
TRBJ1-2 TRBV28 - - CASSNRDTNHYGYTF TGTGCCAGCAGTAACCGGGACACCAATCACTATGGCTACACCTTC
TRBJ1-1 TRBV5-4 - - CASSLGGGEYGEAFF TGTGCCAGCAGCTTGGGAGGGGGGGAATATGGTGAAGCTTTCTTT
TRBJ1-5 TRBV28 - - CASSISGGRPLQHF TGTGCCAGCAGTATATCGGGCGGGCGACCACTACAGCATTTT
TRBJ1-2 TRBV5-6 once - CASSVTLMVVEGGNYGYTF TGTGCCAGCAGCGTAACCTTGATGGTAGTCGAGGGAGGTAACTATGGCTACACCTTC
TRBJ1-1 TRBV30 - - CAWLMYGGDTEAFF TGTGCCTGGCTGATGTACGGCGGGGACACTGAAGCTTTCTTT
TRBJ2-3 TRBV7-3 - - CASSLFSTDTQYF TGTGCCAGCAGCCTGTTTAGCACAGATACGCAGTATTTT
TRBJ1-1 TRBV6-6 once TRBD1 CAVQGGRGGVHTEAFF TGTGCCGTCCAAGGAGGCCGAGGGGGCGTACACACTGAAGCTTTCTTT
TRBJ2-1 TRBV7-2 once - CASLRVNEQFF TGTGCCAGCCTCAGGGTGAATGAGCAGTTCTTC
TRBJ2-3 TRBV4-1 - TRBD2 CASSLGLATTLFGTDTQYF TGCGCCAGCAGCCTGGGACTAGCCACCACCTTGTTCGGCACAGATACGCAGTATTTT
TRBJ2-7 TRBV18 - TRBD2 CASSPSSGYEQYF TGTGCCAGCTCACCGTCTAGCGGCTACGAGCAGTACTTC
TRBJ2-7 TRBV6-5 few - CASLRAGEQYF TGTGCCAGCTTGAGGGCCGGGGAGCAGTACTTC
TRBJ1-3 TRBV11-2 - - CASSLDRDTIYF TGTGCCAGCAGCTTAGACCGAGACACCATATATTTT
TRBJ1-1 TRBV4-3 - TRBD1 CASSQLSGQGNGNTEAFF TGCGCCAGCAGCCAACTTTCGGGACAGGGCAACGGGAACACTGAAGCTTTCTTT
TRBJ1-1 TRBV6-4 - - CASNYGRAEAFF TGTGCCAGCAACTATGGGAGGGCTGAAGCTTTCTTT